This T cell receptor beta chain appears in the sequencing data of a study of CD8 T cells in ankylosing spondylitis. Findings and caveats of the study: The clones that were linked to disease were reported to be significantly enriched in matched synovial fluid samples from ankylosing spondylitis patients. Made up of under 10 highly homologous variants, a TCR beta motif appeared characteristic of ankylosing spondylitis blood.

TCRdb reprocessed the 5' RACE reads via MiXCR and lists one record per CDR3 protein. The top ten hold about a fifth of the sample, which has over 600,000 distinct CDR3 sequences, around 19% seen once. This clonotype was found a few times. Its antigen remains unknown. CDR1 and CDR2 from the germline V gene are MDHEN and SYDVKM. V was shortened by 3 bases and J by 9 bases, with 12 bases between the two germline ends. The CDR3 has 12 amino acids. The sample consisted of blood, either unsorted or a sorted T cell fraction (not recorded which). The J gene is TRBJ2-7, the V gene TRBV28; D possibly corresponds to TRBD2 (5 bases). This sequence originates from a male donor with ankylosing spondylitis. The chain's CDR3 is CASSFEGATQYF. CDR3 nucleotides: TGTGCCAGCAGTTTCGAGGGAGCCACGCAGTACTTC.